The clone carrying this T cell receptor (beta chain) was seen ten or more times. Other DNA sequences in this sample translate to the same CDR3. This entry belongs to a study of blood T cell repertoires in COVID-19. The overall study: The United States, Italy and Spain were the sources of the acute and convalescent COVID-19 samples. T cells, B-cell-depleted T cells, or PBMCs supplied cDNA or gDNA.

Per the original data handling: Amplifying reference gene primers gave estimates of nucleated cell counts. Generated by immunoSEQ multiplex PCR, the TCRdb table keeps only in-frame clones and is missing some. D and trimming were read from the DNA, whereas the V and J calls and clone size are those reported in that table. The table has 300,000 to 400,000 clones, about 90% seen once. The receptor was derived from a woman aged 30 to 39 who had recovered from COVID-19. The source material was PBMCs or T cells enriched from blood (not recorded which).

CDR3 nucleotide sequence: TGCGCCAGCAGCCAGGGGCGGGGGGGCCGCTACGAGCAGTACTTC. This translates into CASSQGRGGRYEQYF. V usage is TRBV4-1 and J usage is TRBJ2-7, with TRBD2 identical over 9 bases. V shed 3 bases, J shed 3 bases, and the junction held 6 bases outside the gene matches. This CDR3 has 15 amino acids. Germline assignment: CDR1 MGHRA and CDR2 YSYEKL.